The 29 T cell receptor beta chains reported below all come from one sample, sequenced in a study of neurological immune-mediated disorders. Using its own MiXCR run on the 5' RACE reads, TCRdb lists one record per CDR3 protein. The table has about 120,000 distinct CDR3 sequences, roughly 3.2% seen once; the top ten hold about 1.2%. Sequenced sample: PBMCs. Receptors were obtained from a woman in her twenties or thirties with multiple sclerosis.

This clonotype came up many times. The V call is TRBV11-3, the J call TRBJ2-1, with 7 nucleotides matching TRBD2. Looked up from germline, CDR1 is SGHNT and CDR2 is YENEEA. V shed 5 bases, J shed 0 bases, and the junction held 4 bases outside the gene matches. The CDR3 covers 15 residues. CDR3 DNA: TGTGCCAGCAGCCACGGGGGGATCTCCTACAATGAGCAGTTCTTC. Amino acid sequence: CASSHGGISYNEQFF.

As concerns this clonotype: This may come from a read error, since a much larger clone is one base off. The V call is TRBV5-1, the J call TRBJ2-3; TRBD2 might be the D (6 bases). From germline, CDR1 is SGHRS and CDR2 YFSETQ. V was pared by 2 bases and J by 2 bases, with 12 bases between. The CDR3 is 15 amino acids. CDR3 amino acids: CASSFHSGLTDTQYF. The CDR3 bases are TGCGCCAGCAGCTTCCATAGCGGTCTCACAGATACGCAGTATTTT.

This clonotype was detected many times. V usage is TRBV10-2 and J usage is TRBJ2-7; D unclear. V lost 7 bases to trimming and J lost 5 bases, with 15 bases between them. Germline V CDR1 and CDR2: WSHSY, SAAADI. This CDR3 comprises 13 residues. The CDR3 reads CASTAVGGDEQYF. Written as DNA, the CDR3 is TGCGCCAGCACGGCGGTGGGTGGGGACGAGCAGTACTTC.

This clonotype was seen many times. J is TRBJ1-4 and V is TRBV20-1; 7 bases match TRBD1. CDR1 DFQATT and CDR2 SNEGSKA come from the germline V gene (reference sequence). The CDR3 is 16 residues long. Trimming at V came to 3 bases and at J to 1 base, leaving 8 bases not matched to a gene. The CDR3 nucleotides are TGCAGTGCTAGGACAGGGATTCCGGGAACTAATGAAAAACTGTTTTTT. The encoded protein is CSARTGIPGTNEKLFF.

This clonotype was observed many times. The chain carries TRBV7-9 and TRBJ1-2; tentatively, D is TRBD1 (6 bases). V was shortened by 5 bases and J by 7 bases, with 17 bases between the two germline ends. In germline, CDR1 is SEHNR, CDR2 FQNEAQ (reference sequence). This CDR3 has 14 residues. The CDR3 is CASSHPGQLLGYTF. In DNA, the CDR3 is TGTGCCAGCAGCCATCCCGGACAGCTGCTTGGCTACACCTTC.

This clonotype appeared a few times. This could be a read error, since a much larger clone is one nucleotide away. The CDR3 reads CASSQGTGHKGYTF. The CDR3 DNA sequence: TGTGCCAGCAGCCAAGGAACGGGGCATAAGGGCTACACCTTC. V and J are TRBV3-1 and TRBJ1-2; the D gene is possibly TRBD1 (5 bases). This CDR3 spans 14 amino acids. The germline V gene has CDR1 LGHDT and CDR2 YNNKEL (reference sequence). Trimming pared 1 base from V and 8 bases from J, leaving 14 bases between.

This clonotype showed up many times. CDR3 protein: CSARGPGTGANQPQHF. In DNA form, the CDR3 reads TGCAGTGCTAGAGGACCCGGGACAGGGGCTAATCAGCCCCAGCATTTT. The V call is TRBV20-1, the J call TRBJ1-5; 10 bases map to TRBD1. This CDR3 region has 16 residues. Per the germline V gene, CDR1 is DFQATT and CDR2 is SNEGSKA (reference sequence). V dropped 1 base and J dropped 4; count of bases not matched to a gene: 7.

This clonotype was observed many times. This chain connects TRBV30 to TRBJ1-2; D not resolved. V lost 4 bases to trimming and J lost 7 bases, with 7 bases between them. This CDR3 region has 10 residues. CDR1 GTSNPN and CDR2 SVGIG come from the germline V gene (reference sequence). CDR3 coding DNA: TGTGCCTGGAAGGTATCTGGCTACACCTTC. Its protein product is CAWKVSGYTF.

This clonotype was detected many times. CDR3 protein: CSASLSGSSYNEQFF. The CDR3 DNA follows: TGCAGTGCTAGCCTTAGCGGAAGCTCCTACAATGAGCAGTTCTTC. This chain connects TRBV20-1 to TRBJ2-1, with D perhaps TRBD2 (6 bases). This CDR3 contains 15 residues. Between the trimmed V and J ends, which lost 3 bases and 0 bases, there was a span of 12 bases. The germline CDR1 and CDR2 sequences are DFQATT and SNEGSKA (reference sequence).

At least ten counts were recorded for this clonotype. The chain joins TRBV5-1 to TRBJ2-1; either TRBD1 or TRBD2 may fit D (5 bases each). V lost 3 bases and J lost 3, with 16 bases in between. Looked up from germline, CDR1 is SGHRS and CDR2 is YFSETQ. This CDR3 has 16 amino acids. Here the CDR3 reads CASSWTGGSLYNEQFF. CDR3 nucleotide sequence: TGCGCCAGCAGCTGGACTGGGGGAAGTCTCTACAATGAGCAGTTCTTC.

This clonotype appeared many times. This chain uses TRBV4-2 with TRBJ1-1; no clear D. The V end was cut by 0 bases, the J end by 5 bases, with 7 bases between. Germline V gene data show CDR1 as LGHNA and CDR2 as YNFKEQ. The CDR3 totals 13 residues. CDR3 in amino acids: CASSQDTSTEAFF. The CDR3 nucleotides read TGTGCCAGCAGCCAAGACACATCAACTGAAGCTTTCTTT.

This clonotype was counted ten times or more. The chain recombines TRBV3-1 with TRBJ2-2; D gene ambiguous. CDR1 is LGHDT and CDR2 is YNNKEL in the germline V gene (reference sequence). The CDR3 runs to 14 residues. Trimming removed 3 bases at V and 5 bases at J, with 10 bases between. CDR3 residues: CASSHDPGTGELFF. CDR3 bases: TGTGCCAGCAGCCACGACCCTGGGACCGGGGAGCTGTTTTTT. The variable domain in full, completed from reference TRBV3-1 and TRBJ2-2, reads DTAVSQTPKYLVTQMGNDKSIKCEQNLGHDTMYWYKQDSKKFLKIMFSYNNKELIINETVPNRFSPKSPDKAHLNLHINSLELGDSAVYFCASSHDPGTGELFFGEGSRLTVL.

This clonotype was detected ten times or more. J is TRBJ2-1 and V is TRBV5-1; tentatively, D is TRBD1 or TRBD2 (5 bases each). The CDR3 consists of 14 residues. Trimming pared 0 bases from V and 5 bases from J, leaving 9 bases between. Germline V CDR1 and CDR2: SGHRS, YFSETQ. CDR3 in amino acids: CASSLDWGNNEQFF. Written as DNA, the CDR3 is TGCGCCAGCAGCTTGGATTGGGGGAACAATGAGCAGTTCTTC.

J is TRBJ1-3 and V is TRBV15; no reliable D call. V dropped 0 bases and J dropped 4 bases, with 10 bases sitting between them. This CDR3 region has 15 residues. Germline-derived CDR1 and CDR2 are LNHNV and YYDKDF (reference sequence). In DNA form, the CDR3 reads TGTGCCACCAGCAGAGACCTCAAACAGGGAAACACCATATATTTT. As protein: CATSRDLKQGNTIYF.

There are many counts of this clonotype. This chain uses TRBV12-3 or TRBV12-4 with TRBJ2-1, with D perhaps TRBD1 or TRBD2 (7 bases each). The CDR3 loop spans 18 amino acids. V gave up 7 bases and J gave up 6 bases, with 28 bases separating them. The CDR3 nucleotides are TGTGCCAGCACCCCGGGACAGCGCCGGGCGGGAGTTCGCAATGAGCAGTTCTTC. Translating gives CASTPGQRRAGVRNEQFF.

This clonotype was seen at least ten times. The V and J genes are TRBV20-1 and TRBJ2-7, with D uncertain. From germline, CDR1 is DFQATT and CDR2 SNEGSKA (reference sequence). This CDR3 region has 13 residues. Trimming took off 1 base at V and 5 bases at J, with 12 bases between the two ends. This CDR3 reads CSARGVGLNEQYF. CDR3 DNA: TGCAGTGCTAGAGGGGTAGGGCTGAACGAGCAGTACTTC.

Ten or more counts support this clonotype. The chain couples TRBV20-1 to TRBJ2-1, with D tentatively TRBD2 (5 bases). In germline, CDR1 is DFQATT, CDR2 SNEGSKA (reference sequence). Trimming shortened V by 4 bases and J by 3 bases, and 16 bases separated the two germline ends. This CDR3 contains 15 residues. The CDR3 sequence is CSANPWSGFYNEQFF. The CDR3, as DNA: TGCAGTGCTAATCCGTGGTCGGGATTCTACAATGAGCAGTTCTTC.

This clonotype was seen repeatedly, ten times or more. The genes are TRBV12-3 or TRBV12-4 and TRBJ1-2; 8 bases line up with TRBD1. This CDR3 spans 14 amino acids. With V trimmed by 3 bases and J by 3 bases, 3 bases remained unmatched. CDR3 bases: TGTGCCAGCAGTTTTATGACAGGGGACTATGGCTACACCTTC. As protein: CASSFMTGDYGYTF.

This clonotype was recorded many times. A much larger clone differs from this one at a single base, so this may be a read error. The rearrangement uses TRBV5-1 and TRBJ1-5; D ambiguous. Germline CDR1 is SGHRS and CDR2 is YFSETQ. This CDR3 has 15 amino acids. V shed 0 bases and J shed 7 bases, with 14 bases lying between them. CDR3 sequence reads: CASSLDGENEQPQHF. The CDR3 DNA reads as TGCGCCAGCAGCTTGGACGGGGAAAACGAACAGCCCCAGCATTTT. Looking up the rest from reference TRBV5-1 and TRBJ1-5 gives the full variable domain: KAGVTQTPRYLIKTRGQQVTLSCSPISGHRSVSWYQQTPGQGLQFLFEYFSETQRNKGNFPGRFSGRQFSNSRSEMNVSTLELGDSALYLCASSLDGENEQPQHFGDGTRLSIL.

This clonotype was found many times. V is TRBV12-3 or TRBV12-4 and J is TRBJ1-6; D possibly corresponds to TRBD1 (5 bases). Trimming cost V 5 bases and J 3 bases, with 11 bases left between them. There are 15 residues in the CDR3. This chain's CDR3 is CASSPGGGYNSPLHF. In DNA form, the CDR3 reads TGTGCCAGCAGTCCCGGGGGGGGCTATAATTCACCCCTCCACTTT.

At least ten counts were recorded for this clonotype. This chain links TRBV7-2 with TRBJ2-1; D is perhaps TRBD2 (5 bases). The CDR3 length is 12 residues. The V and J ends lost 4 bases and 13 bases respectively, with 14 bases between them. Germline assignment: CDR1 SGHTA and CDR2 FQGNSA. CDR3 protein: CASSSTGWGQFF. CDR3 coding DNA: TGTGCCAGCAGCTCGACGGGATGGGGACAGTTCTTC.

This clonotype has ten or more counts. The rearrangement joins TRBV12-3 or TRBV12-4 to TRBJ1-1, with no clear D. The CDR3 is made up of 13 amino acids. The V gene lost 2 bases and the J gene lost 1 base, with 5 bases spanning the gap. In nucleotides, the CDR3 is TGTGCCAGCAGTTTATCGGGGAACACTGAAGCTTTCTTT. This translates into CASSLSGNTEAFF.

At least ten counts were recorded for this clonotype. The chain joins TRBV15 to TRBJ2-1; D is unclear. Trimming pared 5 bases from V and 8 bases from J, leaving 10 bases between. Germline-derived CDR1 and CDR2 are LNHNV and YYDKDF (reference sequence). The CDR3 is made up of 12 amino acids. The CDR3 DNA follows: TGTGCCACCAGCCGAATTTCATATGAGCAGTTCTTC. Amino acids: CATSRISYEQFF.

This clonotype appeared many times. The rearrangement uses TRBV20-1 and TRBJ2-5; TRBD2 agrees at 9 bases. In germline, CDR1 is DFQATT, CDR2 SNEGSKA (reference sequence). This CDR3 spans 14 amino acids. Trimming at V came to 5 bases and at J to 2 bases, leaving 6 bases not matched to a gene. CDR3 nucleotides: TGCAGTGCTCCAGCGGGGGGCCCTCAAGAGACCCAGTACTTC. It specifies CSAPAGGPQETQYF.

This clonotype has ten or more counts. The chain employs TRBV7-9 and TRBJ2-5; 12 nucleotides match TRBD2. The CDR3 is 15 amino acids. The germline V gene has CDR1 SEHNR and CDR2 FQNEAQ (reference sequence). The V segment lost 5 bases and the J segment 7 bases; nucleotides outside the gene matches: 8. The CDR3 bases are TGTGCCAGCAGCGGACTAGCGGGGACAAAAATGACCCAGTACTTC. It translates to CASSGLAGTKMTQYF.

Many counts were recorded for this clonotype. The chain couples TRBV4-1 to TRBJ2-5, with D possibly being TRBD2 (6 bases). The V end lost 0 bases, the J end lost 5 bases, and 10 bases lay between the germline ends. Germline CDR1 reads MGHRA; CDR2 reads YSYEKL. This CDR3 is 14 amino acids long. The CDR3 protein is CASSQDGGSETQYF. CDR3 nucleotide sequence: TGCGCCAGCAGCCAAGATGGGGGGTCCGAGACCCAGTACTTC.

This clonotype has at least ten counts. CDR3 in amino acids: CASSFQGTGNTIYF. The CDR3 nucleotides are TGTGCCAGCAGTTTTCAGGGGACTGGAAACACCATATATTTT. This chain links TRBV28 with TRBJ1-3; possible D gene TRBD1, 6 bases. V was shortened by 3 bases and J by 2 bases, with 8 bases between the two germline ends. The CDR3 loop spans 14 amino acids. Looked up from germline, CDR1 is MDHEN and CDR2 is SYDVKM. The whole variable domain, filled in from reference TRBV28 and TRBJ1-3, reads DVKVTQSSRYLVKRTGEKVFLECVQDMDHENMFWYRQDPGLGLRLIYFSYDVKMKEKGDIPEGYSVSREKKERFSLILESASTNQTSMYLCASSFQGTGNTIYFGEGSWLTVV.

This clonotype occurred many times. In DNA, the CDR3 is TGTGCCAGCAGCTCCCCCCTTCCAGCGGGGGTGGCAGAGACCCAGTACTTC. It translates to CASSSPLPAGVAETQYF. The V gene is TRBV7-9, the J gene TRBJ2-5, with 8 bases lining up with TRBD2. CDR1 is SEHNR and CDR2 is FQNEAQ in the germline V gene (reference sequence). This CDR3 is built from 17 residues. V lost 4 bases to trimming and J lost 4 bases; unmatched junction nucleotides: 14. The full variable domain, with the rest looked up from reference TRBV7-9 and TRBJ2-5, is DTGVSQNPRHKITKRGQNVTFRCDPISEHNRLYWYRQTLGQGPEFLTYFQNEAQLEKSRLLSDRFSAERPKGSFSTLEIQRTEQGDSAMYLCASSSPLPAGVAETQYFGPGTRLLVL.

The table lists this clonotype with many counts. The CDR3 bases are TGTGCCAGCAGTTTGGTAGGACAGGTTGAGAGCAATCAGCCCCAGCATTTT. Translated, it gives CASSLVGQVESNQPQHF. This rearrangement joins TRBV12-3 or TRBV12-4 to TRBJ1-5; TRBD1 matches 7 bases. V gave up 3 bases and J gave up 1 base; unmatched junction bases: 9. CDR3 length equals 17 residues.